This TCR beta chain was sequenced for a study of identical twins. The CDR3 totals 16 residues. Between the trimmed V and J ends, which lost 1 base and 7 bases, there was a span of 20 bases. Germline loops: CDR1 DFQATT, CDR2 SNEGSKA (reference sequence). Each CDR3 protein is one row after TCRdb ran MiXCR on the 5' RACE reads. This sample yields roughly 250,000 distinct CDR3 sequences, of which about 14% are seen a single time; around 9% belongs to the top ten. This sequence joins TRBV20-1 and TRBJ2-1, with D possibly TRBD1 on 6 matching bases. This sequence was found in a woman under 30 in good health. The sequenced sample was memory (CD45RO+) T cells sorted from blood. CDR3 protein: CSARAPPGEMKNEQFF. CDR3 DNA sequence: TGCAGTGCTAGAGCTCCGCCAGGGGAGATGAAGAATGAGCAGTTCTTC.